A single sample gave rise to the 18 T cell receptor beta chains below, sequenced in a study of Ad26.COV2.S vaccination and SARS-CoV-2 variants. Sequenced by immunoSEQ multiplex PCR; TCRdb stores in-frame clones only, minus some. This sample has roughly 510,000 clones, with 70% to 90% found just once. The treatment was: roughly 19 received Ad26.COV2.S at low or high dose, single or two shots; a few received placebo; per-sample allocation not given. Samples came from day 63 after the first vaccine or placebo injection. The specimen comprised peripheral blood, sampled in a trial of Ad26.COV2.S vaccine versus placebo. These receptors were collected from a person between 18 and 65 years old who received the Ad26.COV2.S COVID-19 vaccine or a placebo.

The rearrangement joins TRBV7-8 to TRBJ2-3, with 9 nucleotides matching TRBD2. The ends lost 5 bases at V and 8 bases at J; junction bases unmatched: 11. The CDR3 has 15 residues. The germline gives CDR1 SGHVS, CDR2 FQNEAQ. The CDR3 spells CASSHDLAGVVTQYF. The CDR3 DNA reads TGTGCCAGCAGCCACGATTTAGCGGGAGTAGTTACGCAGTATTTT.

The chain has TRBV9 and TRBJ2-5; TRBD2 is a possible D gene (5 bases). The CDR3 length is 14 residues. Germline V gene data show CDR1 as SGDLS and CDR2 as YYNGEE. V gave up 3 bases and J gave up 1 base, with 10 bases separating them. CDR3 bases: TGTGCCAGCAGCGCGGGGAGCGTCCAAGAGACCCAGTACTTC. It is translated as CASSAGSVQETQYF.

V and J are TRBV7-9 and TRBJ2-3; D uncertain. There are 14 residues in the CDR3. Germline V gives CDR1 SEHNR, CDR2 FQNEAQ (reference sequence). The V end lost 6 bases, the J end lost 2 bases, and 12 bases lay between the germline ends. The CDR3 sequence is CASSPGFFTDTQYF. CDR3 nucleotides: TGTGCCAGCAGTCCCGGGTTTTTCACAGATACGCAGTATTTT.

The chain couples TRBV4-1 to TRBJ2-1; 9 nucleotides line up with TRBD1. Germline loops: CDR1 MGHRA, CDR2 YSYEKL. The CDR3 spans 15 residues. V gave up 3 bases and J gave up 8 bases; unmatched junction bases: 8. CDR3 DNA sequence: TGCGCCAGCAGCCAGGCGGGACAGGGATCCGATGAGCAGTTCTTC. Translating gives CASSQAGQGSDEQFF.

CDR3 in amino acids: CASSTGQGSQPQHF. CDR3 DNA: TGTGCCAGCAGCACGGGACAGGGATCTCAGCCCCAGCATTTT. This chain joins TRBV11-2 and TRBJ1-5; 9 bases agree with TRBD1. CDR3 length equals 14 residues. Per germline, CDR1 SGHAT and CDR2 FQNNGV. V gave up 5 bases and J gave up 6 bases; unmatched junction bases: 5.

V is TRBV27 and J is TRBJ1-1; D is possibly TRBD1 (6 bases). Germline CDR1 MNHEY, CDR2 SMNVEV (reference sequence). Trimming took off 6 bases at V and 9 bases at J, with 20 bases between the two ends. The CDR3 totals 14 residues. The CDR3 nucleotides are TGTGCCAGCAGGACTCCAATCAAAGGGGGGAAAGCTTTCTTT. Residues: CASRTPIKGGKAFF.

V is TRBV6-6 and J is TRBJ1-1; no clear D. The CDR3 is made up of 12 amino acids. The germline V gene encodes CDR1 MNHNY and CDR2 SVGAGI (reference sequence). Deletions cut 5 bases from V and 6 bases from J, with 10 bases between. The CDR3, as DNA: TGTGCCAGCAGTCCCCGATTAGCTGAAGCTTTCTTT. Residues: CASSPRLAEAFF.

The chain carries TRBV24-1 and TRBJ2-1; 10 positions match TRBD2. This CDR3 has 18 amino acids. Germline-derived CDR1 and CDR2 are KGHDR and SFDVKD. V trimming: 3 bases; J trimming: 0 bases; junction bases outside the gene matches: 7. The CDR3 here is CATSDPSPSGSSYNEQFF. DNA for the CDR3: TGTGCCACCAGTGATCCTTCCCCTAGCGGGAGCTCCTACAATGAGCAGTTCTTC.

J is TRBJ2-2 and V is TRBV28; TRBD2 aligns across 10 bases. This CDR3 has 18 residues. Germline CDR1 and CDR2: MDHEN and SYDVKM. V shed 3 bases, J shed 1 base, and the junction held 8 bases outside the gene matches. CDR3 sequence (DNA): TGTGCCAGCAGTTTCCCGACTAGCGGGCCAAAGAACACCGGGGAGCTGTTTTTT. As protein: CASSFPTSGPKNTGELFF.

The chain links TRBV29-1 to TRBJ2-5; no clear D. The V gene lost 2 bases and the J gene lost 2 bases, with 6 bases spanning the gap. The CDR3 consists of 12 residues. Germline V lookup: CDR1 SQVTM, CDR2 ANQGSEA. The CDR3 nucleotides read TGCAGCGTTGAACCTTCTCAAGAGACCCAGTACTTC. Its translation: CSVEPSQETQYF. Looking up the rest from reference TRBV29-1 and TRBJ2-5 gives the full variable domain: SAVISQKPSRDICQRGTSLTIQCQVDSQVTMMFWYRQQPGQSLTLIATANQGSEATYESGFVIDKFPISRPNLTFSTLTVSNMSPEDSSIYLCSVEPSQETQYFGPGTRLLVL.

This chain joins TRBV7-8 and TRBJ2-3, with D maybe TRBD1 (5 bases). The V end was cut by 5 bases, the J end by 6 bases, with 15 bases between. The CDR3 has 14 residues. Germline V gene sequence: CDR1 SGHVS, CDR2 FQNEAQ. The CDR3 region is CASSVRGPLDTQYF. The CDR3 coding sequence is TGTGCCAGCAGCGTTAGGGGCCCCCTGGATACGCAGTATTTT. The complete variable domain, with remaining parts taken from reference TRBV7-8 and TRBJ2-3, reads GAGVSQSPRYKVAKRGQDVALRCDPISGHVSLFWYQQALGQGPEFLTYFQNEAQLDKSGLPSDRFFAERPEGSVSTLKIQRTQQEDSAVYLCASSVRGPLDTQYFGPGTRLTVL.

The chain recombines TRBV6-1 with TRBJ2-1; possibly TRBD1 or TRBD2 for D (5 bases each). V was pared by 1 base and J by 2 bases, with 9 bases between. Germline CDR1 and CDR2: MNHNS and SASEGT. The CDR3 spans 15 residues. The CDR3 sequence: CASSEVRGAYNEQFF. The DNA of the CDR3 is TGTGCCAGCAGTGAAGTTCGAGGGGCCTACAATGAGCAGTTCTTC.

The chain carries TRBV13 and TRBJ1-2, with TRBD1 as a possible D gene (5 bases). Looked up from germline, CDR1 is PRHDT and CDR2 is FYEKMQ (reference sequence). This CDR3 is 17 amino acids long. V lost 4 bases to trimming and J lost 0 bases, with 18 bases between them. The CDR3 is CASSSRWRGQTNYGYTF. In nucleotides, the CDR3 is TGTGCCAGCAGCTCTAGGTGGAGGGGCCAAACTAACTATGGCTACACCTTC.

J is TRBJ2-7 and V is TRBV5-6, with 7 bases matching TRBD1. The CDR3 contains 14 residues. Germline V gene data show CDR1 as SGHDT and CDR2 as YYEEEE. V was clipped by 1 base and J by 4 bases; unmatched bases: 5. The CDR3 region has the DNA TGTGCCAGCAGCTTGCCTTCAGGGGGATACGAGCAGTACTTC. The encoded protein is CASSLPSGGYEQYF.

The chain carries TRBV19 and TRBJ1-2; tentatively, D is TRBD1 (6 bases). Germline values: CDR1 LNHDA, CDR2 SQIVND (reference sequence). Between the trimmed V and J ends, which lost 5 bases and 5 bases, there was a span of 15 bases. There are 14 residues in the CDR3. DNA of the CDR3: TGTGCCAGTAGTCCACAGGGTGTGGGGTATGGCTACACCTTC. Translating gives CASSPQGVGYGYTF.

The V gene is TRBV29-1, the J gene TRBJ2-7, with 11 bases aligning to TRBD1. This CDR3 spans 16 amino acids. With 6 bases clipped from V and 3 bases from J, the junction kept 13 bases outside the gene matches. The V gene's germline CDR1 is SQVTM and CDR2 ANQGSEA. The CDR3 region has the DNA TGCAGCGTCCCTGGGGCAAGGACAGGGGGCTTCTACGAGCAGTACTTC. Its translation is CSVPGARTGGFYEQYF.

A single count supports this clone. The chain couples TRBV6-5 to TRBJ1-2, with 9 nucleotides matching TRBD1. The CDR3 totals 15 residues. V was pared by 1 base and J by 4 bases, with 4 bases of the junction left unmatched. CDR1 MNHEY and CDR2 SVGAGI come from the germline V gene. The CDR3 coding sequence is TGTGCCAGCAGTTACTACGGACAGGGGAGCTATGGCTACACCTTC. Its translation is CASSYYGQGSYGYTF.

The V call is TRBV27, the J call TRBJ2-1; TRBD2 matches at 12 bases. Germline trimming cut 4 bases from V and 4 bases from J; bases unmatched to any gene: 5. The CDR3 sequence is 16 residues long. Germline assignment: CDR1 MNHEY and CDR2 SMNVEV (reference sequence). Here the CDR3 reads CASSSLAGGAYNEQFF. The CDR3 DNA reads as TGTGCCAGCAGTTCCCTAGCGGGAGGGGCTTACAATGAGCAGTTCTTC.